One sample yielded the 7 T cell receptor beta chains listed below, sequenced in a study of identical twins (dated by TCRdb to 2015 to 2016). Library generation was performed with 5' RACE. Sequenced using an Illumina HiSeq 2000. TCRdb applied fastp at Q25 and MiXCR to the public reads, then kept only in-frame beta chains. Each entry is one CDR3 protein sequence, shown with its most common DNA and genes. For this sample there are more than 250,000 distinct CDR3 sequences; about 8.3% appear just once. Together, the top ten hold approximately 2.1% of the sample. The sample was also linked to a second study, of yellow fever vaccine responses in identical twins.

Sequencing was done on a sample of memory (CD45RO+) T cells sorted from blood. The cell subset or site label, as the study defines it: CD45RO+ enriched T cells. The receptors here all came from a young woman in good health.

This clonotype was picked up many times. The genes are TRBV6-2 or TRBV6-3 and TRBJ1-1; D not certain. Germline values: CDR1 MNHEY, CDR2 SVGEGT. This CDR3 is built from 12 residues. The V gene lost 5 bases and the J gene lost 0 bases, with 4 bases spanning the gap. The CDR3 reads CASSSMNTEAFF. The DNA for the CDR3 is TGTGCCAGCAGTAGTATGAACACTGAAGCTTTCTTT.

This clonotype was detected ten times or more. The V gene is TRBV11-3, the J gene TRBJ2-5; D remains unclear. Germline V gene sequence: CDR1 SGHNT, CDR2 YENEEA. Trimming took 6 bases from V and 2 from J, leaving 10 bases between them. There are 13 residues in the CDR3. CDR3 loop: CASSPGQQETQYF. CDR3 nucleotide sequence: TGTGCCAGCAGTCCCGGGCAACAAGAGACCCAGTACTTC.

The chain couples TRBV12-5 to TRBJ2-7; 9 bases are shared with TRBD2. The germline CDR1 and CDR2 sequences are LGHNT and FRNRAP. The CDR3 extends over 15 amino acids. J was trimmed by 2 bases and V by 1 base; bases with no gene match: 3. CDR3 amino acids: CASGLGLAVPYEQYF. The CDR3 nucleotides are TGTGCTAGTGGTTTGGGACTAGCGGTACCCTACGAGCAGTACTTC. Combining the CDR3 with reference TRBV12-5 and TRBJ2-7 gives the whole variable domain DARVTQTPRHKVTEMGQEVTMRCQPILGHNTVFWYRQTMMQGLELLAYFRNRAPLDDSGMPKDRFSAEMPDATLATLKIQPSEPRDSAVYFCASGLGLAVPYEQYFGPGTRLTVT.

This clonotype showed up just a few times. The CDR3 DNA reads TGCAGTGCTAGGACTAGCGGGAGGAAGGTCTACGAGCAGTACTTC. This sequence encodes CSARTSGRKVYEQYF. The chain uses TRBV20-1 and TRBJ2-7; 13 bases match TRBD2. The CDR3 extends over 15 amino acids. Germline CDR1 and CDR2: DFQATT and SNEGSKA (reference sequence). Trimming cost V 3 bases and J 3 bases; bases outside gene matches: 5.

A few counts support this clonotype. This sequence joins TRBV20-1 and TRBJ2-2; 11 bases map to TRBD2. The CDR3 has 15 amino acids. The germline V gene encodes CDR1 DFQATT and CDR2 SNEGSKA (reference sequence). The junction had 10 bases not matched to a gene; V was cut back by 5 bases and J by 8 bases. For the CDR3, the DNA is TGCAGTGCTGCCCCGACTAGCGGGGTAGGTGGGGAGCTGTTTTTT. This sequence encodes CSAAPTSGVGGELFF.

This clonotype was detected only a few times. V and J are TRBV10-1 and TRBJ2-5; no reliable D call. The CDR3 is 13 amino acids. V lost 4 bases, J lost 5 bases, and 11 bases lay in between. The germline gives CDR1 WNHNN, CDR2 SYGVQD (reference sequence). CDR3 loop: CASSGARWETQYF. In nucleotides, the CDR3 is TGCGCCAGCAGTGGGGCGAGGTGGGAGACCCAGTACTTC.

V is TRBV12-3 or TRBV12-4 and J is TRBJ1-2, with D possibly TRBD1 on 6 matching bases. Trimming stripped 5 bases from V and 8 bases from J, with 21 bases between. This CDR3 comprises 15 residues. CDR3 in amino acids: CASSIRTVRVEGYTF. CDR3 nucleotides: TGTGCCAGCAGTATACGGACAGTTAGAGTTGAAGGCTACACCTTC.